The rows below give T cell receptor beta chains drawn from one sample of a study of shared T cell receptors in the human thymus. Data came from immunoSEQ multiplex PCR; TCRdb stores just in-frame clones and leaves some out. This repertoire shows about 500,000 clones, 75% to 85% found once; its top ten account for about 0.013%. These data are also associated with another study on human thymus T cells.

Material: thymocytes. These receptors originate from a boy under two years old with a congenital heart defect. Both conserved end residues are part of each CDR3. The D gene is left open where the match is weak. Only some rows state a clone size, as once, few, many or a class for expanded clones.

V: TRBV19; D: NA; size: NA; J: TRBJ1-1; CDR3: CASGRVQQNTEAFF; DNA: TGTGCCTCAGGGAGGGTCCAACAGAACACTGAAGCTTTCTTT
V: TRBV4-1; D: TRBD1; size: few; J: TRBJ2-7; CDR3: CASSQDGDSYEQYF; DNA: TGCGCCAGCAGCCAAGATGGGGACAGCTACGAGCAGTACTTC
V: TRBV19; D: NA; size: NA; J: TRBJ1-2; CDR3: CASSIWQGSGYTF; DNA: TGTGCCAGTAGTATCTGGCAGGGCAGTGGCTACACCTTC
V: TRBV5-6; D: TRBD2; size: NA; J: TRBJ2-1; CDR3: CASSLAGAGFPYNEQFF; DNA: TGTGCCAGCAGCTTGGCTGGAGCGGGATTCCCCTACAATGAGCAGTTCTTC
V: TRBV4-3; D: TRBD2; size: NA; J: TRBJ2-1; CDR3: CASSQGQGLAGGEQFF; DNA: TGCGCCAGCAGCCAAGGGCAGGGTCTAGCGGGAGGTGAGCAGTTCTTC
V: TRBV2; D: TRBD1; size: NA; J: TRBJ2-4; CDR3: CASSTEVRDRGTEDIQYF; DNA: TGTGCCAGCAGTACAGAGGTTAGGGACAGGGGGACGGAGGACATTCAGTACTTC
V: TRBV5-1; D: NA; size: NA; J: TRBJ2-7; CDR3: CASSLEGSGFFYEQYF; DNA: TGCGCCAGCAGCTTGGAGGGTAGCGGATTTTTCTACGAGCAGTACTTC
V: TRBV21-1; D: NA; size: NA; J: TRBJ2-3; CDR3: CASSVQGIDTQYF; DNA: TGTGCCAGCAGCGTGCAGGGGATAGATACGCAGTATTTT
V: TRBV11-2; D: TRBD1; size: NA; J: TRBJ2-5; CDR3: CASSLLGTGMGETQYF; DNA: TGTGCCAGCAGCTTATTGGGGACAGGGATGGGTGAGACCCAGTACTTC
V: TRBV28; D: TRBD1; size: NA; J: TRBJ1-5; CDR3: CASIPDRGGQPQHF; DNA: TGTGCCAGCATACCGGACAGGGGGGGACAGCCCCAGCATTTT
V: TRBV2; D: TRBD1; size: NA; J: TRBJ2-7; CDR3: CASEGQGAKSYEQYF; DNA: TGTGCCAGCGAAGGACAGGGGGCAAAATCCTACGAGCAGTACTTC
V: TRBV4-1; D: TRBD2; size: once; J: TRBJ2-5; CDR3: CASSPPGAGGPVQETQYF; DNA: TGCGCCAGCAGCCCCCCGGGGGCGGGAGGGCCGGTACAAGAGACCCAGTACTTC
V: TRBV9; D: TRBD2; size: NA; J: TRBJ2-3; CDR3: CASSVDRIAGGPKVPDTQYF; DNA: TGTGCCAGCAGCGTAGACCGAATAGCGGGAGGGCCGAAAGTCCCAGATACGCAGTATTTT
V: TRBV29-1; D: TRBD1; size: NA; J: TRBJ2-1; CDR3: CSISGTGGNNEQFF; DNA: TGCAGCATTAGCGGGACAGGGGGAAACAATGAGCAGTTCTTC
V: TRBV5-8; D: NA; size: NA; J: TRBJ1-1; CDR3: CASSLDGGKGTEAFF; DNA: TGTGCCAGCAGCTTAGACGGGGGGAAAGGCACTGAAGCTTTCTTT
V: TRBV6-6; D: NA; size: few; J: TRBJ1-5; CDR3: CASSGRVYSNQPQHF; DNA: TGTGCCAGCAGTGGCAGGGTATATAGCAATCAGCCCCAGCATTTT
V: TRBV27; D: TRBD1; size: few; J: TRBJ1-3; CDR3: CASSRRQGAGDTIYF; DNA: TGTGCCAGCAGTCGACGACAGGGGGCTGGGGACACCATATATTTT
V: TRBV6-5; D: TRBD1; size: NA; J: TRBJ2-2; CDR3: CASSLALTGPGELFF; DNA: TGTGCCAGCAGTCTCGCCCTGACAGGGCCCGGGGAGCTGTTTTTT
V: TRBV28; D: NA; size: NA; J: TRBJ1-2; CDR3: CANSTHNYGYTF; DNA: TGTGCCAACTCAACGCATAACTATGGCTACACCTTC
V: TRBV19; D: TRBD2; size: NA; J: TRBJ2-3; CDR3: CASSMLAGDTDTQYF; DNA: TGTGCCAGTAGTATGCTGGCGGGAGACACAGATACGCAGTATTTT
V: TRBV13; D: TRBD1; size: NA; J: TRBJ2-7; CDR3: CASSTGQAPPYEQYF; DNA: TGTGCCAGCAGCACAGGACAGGCTCCGCCCTACGAGCAGTACTTC
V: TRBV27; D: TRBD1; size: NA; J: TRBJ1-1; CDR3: CASSWTGTEAFF; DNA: TGTGCCAGCAGTTGGACAGGAACTGAAGCTTTCTTT
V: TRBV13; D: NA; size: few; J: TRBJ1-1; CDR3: CASSLLPPLCMNTEAFF; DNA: TGTGCCAGCAGCTTACTCCCCCCTCTATGTATGAACACTGAAGCTTTCTTT
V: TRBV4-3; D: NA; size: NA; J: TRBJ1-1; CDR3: CASSQKCGAGGRNTEAFF; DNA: TGCGCCAGCAGCCAAAAATGCGGGGCCGGGGGGCGGAACACTGAAGCTTTCTTT
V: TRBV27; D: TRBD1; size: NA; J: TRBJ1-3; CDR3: CASRARGHGNTIYF; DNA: TGTGCCAGCAGGGCCAGGGGGCATGGAAACACCATATATTTT
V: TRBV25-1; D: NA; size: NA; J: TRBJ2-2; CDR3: CASSDRDYTGELFF; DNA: TGTGCCAGCAGTGACCGGGACTACACCGGGGAGCTGTTTTTT
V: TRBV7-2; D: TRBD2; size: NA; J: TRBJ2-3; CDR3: CASSLCGRTDTQYF; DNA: TGTGCCAGCAGCTTATGCGGGAGGACAGATACGCAGTATTTT
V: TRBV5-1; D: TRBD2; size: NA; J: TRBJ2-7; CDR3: CASSFRTSGYAYEQYF; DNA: TGCGCCAGCAGCTTCCGGACTAGCGGTTATGCCTACGAGCAGTACTTC
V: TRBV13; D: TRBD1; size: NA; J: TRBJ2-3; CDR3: CASSPRADRAEDTQYF; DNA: TGTGCCAGCAGCCCTAGGGCGGACAGGGCCGAAGATACGCAGTATTTT
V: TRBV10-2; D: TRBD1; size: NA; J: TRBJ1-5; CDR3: CASSEPQGTGTGQPQHF; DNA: TGCGCCAGCAGTGAGCCTCAAGGGACAGGGACGGGCCAGCCCCAGCATTTT
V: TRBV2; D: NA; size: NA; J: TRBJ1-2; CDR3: CASTVPRDSGRRYGYTF; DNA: TGTGCCAGCACCGTCCCCCGGGACTCAGGACGACGGTATGGCTACACCTTC
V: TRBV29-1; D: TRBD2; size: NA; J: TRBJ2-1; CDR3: CSVDTSGRPTYNEQFF; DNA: TGCAGCGTTGATACCAGCGGGAGGCCCACCTACAATGAGCAGTTCTTC
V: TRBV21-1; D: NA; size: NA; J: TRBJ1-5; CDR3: CASSLTGQGSQPQHF; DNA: TGTGCCAGCAGCCTTACGGGGCAGGGGAGTCAGCCCCAGCATTTT